One sample yielded the 28 T cell receptor beta chains listed below, sequenced in a study of blood T cells in healthy people across ages. PCR was performed a second time for about 7 to 12 cycles using a sample-barcoded 5' primer and a J-beta primer mix. TCRdb itself ran the 5' RACE reads through MiXCR, one entry per CDR3 protein. The repertoire includes about 640,000 distinct CDR3 sequences, approximately 30% of them detected once, and around 14% sits in the top ten. The source material was blood. The receptors come from a woman at least 80 years old in good health.

This clonotype has ten or more counts. V gene TRBV9 combines with J gene TRBJ2-1, with TRBD1 matching 9 bases. The length of the CDR3 is 14 residues. J was trimmed by 7 bases and V by 2 bases; bases with no gene match: 4. Germline values: CDR1 SGDLS, CDR2 YYNGEE. The CDR3 DNA follows: TGTGCCAGCAGCGTTGGGACAGGGCGGAATGAGCAGTTCTTC. This codes for CASSVGTGRNEQFF.

V usage is TRBV27 and J usage is TRBJ2-3; D may be TRBD1 (6 bases). The CDR3 sequence is 15 residues long. Germline CDR1 and CDR2: MNHEY and SMNVEV (reference sequence). Trimming cost V 6 bases and J 3 bases, with 16 bases left between them. The CDR3 sequence is CASRGRYRATDTQYF. CDR3 DNA sequence: TGTGCCAGCAGGGGTCGTTACAGGGCGACAGATACGCAGTATTTT.

This clonotype appeared many times. The V gene is TRBV3-1, the J gene TRBJ1-2, with a weak D call TRBD1 (5 bases). The CDR3 contains 16 residues. The V and J ends lost 2 bases and 1 base respectively, with 14 bases between them. Germline lookup yields CDR1 LGHDT and CDR2 YNNKEL (reference sequence). CDR3 DNA sequence: TGTGCCAGCAGCCAATGGAGGGACGGGGGTAACTATGGCTACACCTTC. Translation gives CASSQWRDGGNYGYTF.

V usage is TRBV20-1 and J usage is TRBJ2-3; unclear D gene. Germline values: CDR1 DFQATT, CDR2 SNEGSKA (reference sequence). Trimming left V 6 bases short and J 2 bases short, with 15 bases between. This CDR3 has 14 amino acids. This chain's CDR3 is CSAPALRSTDTQYF. CDR3 sequence (DNA): TGCAGTGCCCCGGCCCTTAGATCCACAGATACGCAGTATTTT.

This clonotype occurred many times. V gene TRBV12-3 or TRBV12-4 combines with J gene TRBJ1-2; D perhaps matches TRBD1 (6 bases). The CDR3 has 15 amino acids. V lost 0 bases, J lost 4 bases, and 12 bases lay in between. The CDR3 region has the DNA TGTGCCAGCAGTTTAGCGCTGGGGGGCCCCTATGGCTACACCTTC. Translation: CASSLALGGPYGYTF.

Ten or more counts support this clonotype. J is TRBJ2-3 and V is TRBV12-3 or TRBV12-4, with a weak D call TRBD1 (6 bases). The CDR3 has 16 amino acids. V was cut by 6 bases and J by 6 bases, with 22 bases left in between. The CDR3 region has the DNA TGTGCCAGCAGCCGAACAGGACAGCTGAGGGGGGATACGCAGTATTTT. Its protein product is CASSRTGQLRGDTQYF.

The chain has TRBV5-6 and TRBJ1-1; 7 bases are shared with TRBD1. In germline, CDR1 is SGHDT, CDR2 YYEEEE. The CDR3 covers 13 residues. Unmatched junction bases numbered 9, after V lost 2 bases and J lost 11 bases. This CDR3 reads CASSLLSGGIAFF. The CDR3 coding sequence is TGTGCCAGCAGCTTACTCTCAGGGGGAATTGCTTTCTTT. Complete variable domain (other parts from reference TRBV5-6 and TRBJ1-1): DAGVTQSPTHLIKTRGQQVTLRCSPKSGHDTVSWYQQALGQGPQFIFQYYEEEERQRGNFPDRFSGHQFPNYSSELNVNALLLGDSALYLCASSLLSGGIAFFGQGTRLTVV.

In this sample, this clonotype turned up many times. A much larger clone differs from this one at a single base, so this may be a read error. The chain employs TRBV7-2 and TRBJ2-1; D not resolved. The J call may be in error: the DNA end matches TRBJ2-7 better. This CDR3 comprises 16 residues. The V gene's germline CDR1 is SGHTA and CDR2 FQGNSA. The CDR3, as DNA: TGTGCCAGCAGCTTAGGAGCCTCCTCCACGTACAATGAGCAGTACTTC. This gives the protein CASSLGASSTYNEQYF.

V usage is TRBV12-3 or TRBV12-4 and J usage is TRBJ2-7; D may match TRBD1 or TRBD2 (5 bases each). The CDR3 is 15 residues long. V lost 2 bases, J lost 3 bases, and 14 bases lay in between. In DNA form, the CDR3 reads TGTGCCAGCAGTTTATACTCAGGGACCCTCTACGAGCAGTACTTC. Translating gives CASSLYSGTLYEQYF.

This clonotype has a count of ten or more. The chain has TRBV7-2 and TRBJ2-1; TRBD2 matches 8 bases. Looked up from germline, CDR1 is SGHTA and CDR2 is FQGNSA. The trim removed 3 bases at V and 10 bases at J, leaving 2 bases unmatched. The CDR3 contains 12 residues. The CDR3 loop is CASSLGLGEQFF. CDR3 nucleotide sequence: TGTGCCAGCAGCTTGGGACTAGGCGAGCAGTTCTTC.

This clonotype was counted only a few times. J is TRBJ1-6 and V is TRBV9, with no clear D. The V gene lost 3 bases and the J gene lost 0 bases, with 10 bases spanning the gap. Germline CDR1 SGDLS, CDR2 YYNGEE. The CDR3 is made up of 16 amino acids. The CDR3 nucleotides read TGTGCCAGCAGCGCTCTTGATAGCTCCTATAATTCACCCCTCCACTTT. Its translation is CASSALDSSYNSPLHF.

In the case of this clonotype: This may be a read error: a much more frequent sequence differs by one nucleotide. The V and J genes are TRBV6-4 and TRBJ1-2; the D gene is possibly TRBD1 (5 bases). The germline CDR1 and CDR2 sequences are MRHNA and SNTAGT. The ends were cut back, 4 bases at V and 4 bases at J, with 13 bases in the middle. CDR3 length: 14 amino acids. DNA of the CDR3: TGTGCCAGCAGTGTTGACAGACCCTCCTATGGCTACACCTTC. It codes for CASSVDRPSYGYTF.

A few counts support this clonotype. The V gene is TRBV6-2 or TRBV6-3, the J gene TRBJ1-1; D call uncertain. V lost 5 bases and J lost 7, with 11 bases in between. The CDR3 loop spans 12 amino acids. The V gene's germline CDR1 is MNHEY and CDR2 SVGEGT. The CDR3 is CASSRVGIEAFF. For the CDR3, the DNA is TGTGCCAGCAGTCGGGTCGGAATTGAAGCTTTCTTT.

This CDR3 is CASSLEDSRYGYTF. The DNA of the CDR3 is TGCGCCAGCAGCTTGGAAGACAGCCGCTATGGCTACACCTTC. The chain carries TRBV5-1 and TRBJ1-2; a possible D gene is TRBD1 (5 bases). V was pared by 0 bases and J by 4 bases, with 10 bases between. Per germline, CDR1 SGHRS and CDR2 YFSETQ. The CDR3 totals 14 residues.

This clonotype was detected ten times or more. The genes are TRBV29-1 and TRBJ2-3, with TRBD1 matching 8 bases. V shed 2 bases and J 4 bases; nucleotides not matched to a gene: 11. Germline V gene sequence: CDR1 SQVTM, CDR2 ANQGSEA. The CDR3 sequence is 16 residues long. The CDR3 region has the DNA TGCAGCGTTGAACAGGGGGCGTCGCTCCCCTCAGATACGCAGTATTTT. Translated: CSVEQGASLPSDTQYF.

This clonotype was found many times. The rearrangement links TRBV12-3 or TRBV12-4 to TRBJ2-3; unclear D gene. Deletions cut 5 bases from V and 1 base from J, with 10 bases between. The CDR3 totals 14 residues. CDR3 DNA: TGTGCCAGCAGTAGAAGAGCCCGCACAGATACGCAGTATTTT. Translating gives CASSRRARTDTQYF.

This clonotype was counted once. The conserved final phenylalanine or tryptophan is absent from the CDR3, which likely points to a read error. The chain uses TRBV20-1 and TRBJ1-1, with D possibly being TRBD1 (5 bases). The V and J ends lost 8 bases and 6 bases respectively, with 22 bases between them. The CDR3 is 14 amino acids. Germline V gene lookup returns CDR1 DFQATT and CDR2 SNEGSKA (reference sequence). CDR3 sequence: CSQDAGMNGPEAFS. CDR3 in DNA: TGCAGTCAGGACGCAGGGATGAACGGGCCTGAAGCTTTCTCT.

This clonotype was seen a few times. The chain joins TRBV28 to TRBJ1-5; 9 nucleotides match TRBD1. CDR1 MDHEN and CDR2 SYDVKM come from the germline V gene. Losses at the gene ends were 1 base for V and 0 bases for J; bases not matched to a gene: 10. The CDR3 is made up of 19 amino acids. CDR3: CASSLLGGQGYYSNQPQHF. The DNA for the CDR3 is TGTGCCAGCAGTTTATTAGGAGGACAGGGGTATTATAGCAATCAGCCCCAGCATTTT.

This clonotype was seen many times. The DNA of the CDR3 is TGCGCCAGCAGCCAAGGGTGGGCTGGGGCCAACGTCCTGACTTTC. Translated: CASSQGWAGANVLTF. The chain recombines TRBV4-1 with TRBJ2-6; D is ambiguous. The CDR3 is 15 residues long. Germline V CDR1 and CDR2: MGHRA, YSYEKL. The V and J ends lost 1 base and 2 bases respectively, with 6 bases between them.

This clonotype was observed a handful of times. A read error may produce the germline difference seen at one junction end. The CDR3 protein is CSAPDRGRREKRFF. CDR3 bases: TGCAGTGCGCCGGACAGGGGGCGTAGAGAAAAACGGTTTTTT. The gene calls are TRBV20-1 and TRBJ1-4; 11 bases are a match to TRBD1. Germline lookup yields CDR1 DFQATT and CDR2 SNEGSKA (reference sequence). The length of the CDR3 is 14 residues.

This chain joins TRBV6-6 and TRBJ1-4, with D maybe TRBD1 (6 bases). Trimming took off 10 bases at V and 12 bases at J, with 21 bases between the two ends. The CDR3 runs to 13 residues. The germline V gene encodes CDR1 MNHNY and CDR2 SVGAGI (reference sequence). CDR3 protein: CATLGGYLEELFF. DNA of the CDR3: TGTGCCACCCTAGGGGGGTATTTGGAAGAACTGTTTTTT.

This clonotype was counted ten times or more. This chain uses TRBV11-2 with TRBJ2-1; perhaps TRBD2 as D (7 bases). CDR1 SGHAT and CDR2 FQNNGV come from the germline V gene. V was trimmed by 2 bases and J by 0 bases, leaving 20 bases between them. CDR3 size: 19 residues. This CDR3 is CASSLTLLPGGYSYNEQFF. CDR3 in DNA: TGTGCCAGCAGCTTAACCCTACTCCCGGGGGGCTACTCCTACAATGAGCAGTTCTTC.

This clonotype was recorded once. The CDR3 sequence: CASQAGQGYEKLFF. The DNA for the CDR3 is TGTGCCAGTCAAGCGGGACAGGGCTACGAAAAACTGTTTTTT. The chain couples TRBV19 to TRBJ1-4, with 9 bases fitting TRBD1. Germline CDR1 is LNHDA and CDR2 is SQIVND (reference sequence). The CDR3 covers 14 residues. The V and J ends lost 8 bases and 8 bases, in that order; junction bases with no gene match: 9.

J is TRBJ2-5 and V is TRBV10-1, with 9 bases lining up with TRBD2. The CDR3 is 16 amino acids. Germline V lookup: CDR1 WNHNN, CDR2 SYGVQD (reference sequence). V shed 2 bases, J shed 2 bases, and the junction held 6 bases outside the gene matches. CDR3 sequence reads: CASSEVASGTQETQYF. Written as DNA, the CDR3 is TGCGCCAGCAGTGAGGTTGCTAGCGGGACGCAAGAGACCCAGTACTTC.

The chain employs TRBV7-2 and TRBJ2-1; possible D gene TRBD2, 6 bases. Deletions cut 1 base from V and 10 bases from J, with 14 bases between. Germline V gives CDR1 SGHTA, CDR2 FQGNSA. There are 14 residues in the CDR3. The CDR3 DNA reads TGTGCCAGCAGCTTAGTCGGGACTTCTAGCGAGCAGTTCTTC. Amino acid sequence: CASSLVGTSSEQFF.

This clonotype was observed a handful of times. This sequence joins TRBV20-1 and TRBJ1-5, with 8 bases that match TRBD1. There are 14 residues in the CDR3. Trimming at V came to 6 bases and at J to 2 bases, leaving 6 bases not matched to a gene. The germline V gene has CDR1 DFQATT and CDR2 SNEGSKA (reference sequence). The CDR3 loop is CSATGQGGNQPQHF. The CDR3 nucleotides are TGCAGTGCAACCGGACAGGGTGGCAATCAGCCCCAGCATTTT.

This clonotype was recorded at least ten times. This rearrangement joins TRBV30 to TRBJ1-5, with unresolved D. Germline CDR1 and CDR2: GTSNPN and SVGIG (reference sequence). V was pared by 0 bases and J by 5 bases, with 8 bases between. There are 13 residues in the CDR3. CDR3 nucleotide sequence: TGTGCCTGGAGTGTCGGCAGTCATCAGCCCCAGCATTTT. This gives the protein CAWSVGSHQPQHF.

This clonotype has a count of ten or more. CDR3 DNA sequence: TGTGCCATCAGTGAGGGGACAGGGGGCGGGGATGAGCAGTTCTTC. It codes for CAISEGTGGGDEQFF. V gene TRBV10-3 combines with J gene TRBJ2-1; 12 bases are a match to TRBD1. CDR1 and CDR2 from the germline V gene are ENHRY and SYGVKD. The V segment lost 2 bases and the J segment 8 bases; nucleotides outside the gene matches: 4. The CDR3 is 15 residues long.